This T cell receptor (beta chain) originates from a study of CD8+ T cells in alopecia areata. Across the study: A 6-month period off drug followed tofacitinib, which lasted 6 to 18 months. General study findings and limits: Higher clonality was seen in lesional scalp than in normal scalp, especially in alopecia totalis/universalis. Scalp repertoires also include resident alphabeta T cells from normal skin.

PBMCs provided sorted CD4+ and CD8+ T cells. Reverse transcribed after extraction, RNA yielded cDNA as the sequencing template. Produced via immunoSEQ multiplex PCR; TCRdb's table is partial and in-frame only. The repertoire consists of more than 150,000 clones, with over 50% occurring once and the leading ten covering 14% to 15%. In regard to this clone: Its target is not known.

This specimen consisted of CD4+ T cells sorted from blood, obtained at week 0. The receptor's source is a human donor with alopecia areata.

The CDR3 DNA follows: TGCAGCGTTGGCGGGAGGCGCCAAGAGACCCAGTACTTC. Protein sequence: CSVGGRRQETQYF. The chain carries TRBV29-1 and TRBJ2-5; 8 bases line up with TRBD2. Germline V gene data show CDR1 as SQVTM and CDR2 as ANQGSEA. The CDR3 has 13 amino acids. V lost 4 bases and J lost 1; bases outside the gene matches: 2. Complete variable domain (other parts from reference TRBV29-1 and TRBJ2-5): SAVISQKPSRDICQRGTSLTIQCQVDSQVTMMFWYRQQPGQSLTLIATANQGSEATYESGFVIDKFPISRPNLTFSTLTVSNMSPEDSSIYLCSVGGRRQETQYFGPGTRLLVL.